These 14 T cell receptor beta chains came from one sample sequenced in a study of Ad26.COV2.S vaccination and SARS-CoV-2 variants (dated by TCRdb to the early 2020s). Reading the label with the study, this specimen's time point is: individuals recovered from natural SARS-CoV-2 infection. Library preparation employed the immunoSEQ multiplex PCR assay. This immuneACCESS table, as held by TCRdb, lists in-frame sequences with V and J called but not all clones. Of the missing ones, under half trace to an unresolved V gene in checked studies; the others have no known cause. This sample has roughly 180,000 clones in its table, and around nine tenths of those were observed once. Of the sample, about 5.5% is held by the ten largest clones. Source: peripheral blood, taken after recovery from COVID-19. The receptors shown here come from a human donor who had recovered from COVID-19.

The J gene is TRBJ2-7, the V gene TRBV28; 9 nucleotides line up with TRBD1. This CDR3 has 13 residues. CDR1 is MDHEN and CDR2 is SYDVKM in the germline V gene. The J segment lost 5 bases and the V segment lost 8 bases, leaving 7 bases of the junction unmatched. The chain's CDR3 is CASELNRGHEQYF. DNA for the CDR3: TGTGCCAGCGAACTTAACAGGGGGCACGAGCAGTACTTC.

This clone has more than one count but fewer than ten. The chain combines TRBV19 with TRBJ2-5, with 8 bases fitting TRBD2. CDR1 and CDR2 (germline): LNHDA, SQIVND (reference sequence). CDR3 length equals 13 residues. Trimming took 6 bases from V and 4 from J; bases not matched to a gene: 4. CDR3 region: CASSARGGETQYF. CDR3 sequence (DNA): TGTGCCAGTAGCGCCCGGGGGGGAGAGACCCAGTACTTC.

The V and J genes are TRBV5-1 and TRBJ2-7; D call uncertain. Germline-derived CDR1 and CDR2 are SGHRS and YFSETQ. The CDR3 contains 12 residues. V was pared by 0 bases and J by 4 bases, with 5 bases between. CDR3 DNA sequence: TGCGCCAGCAGCTTGGATACTTACGAGCAGTACTTC. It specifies CASSLDTYEQYF.

CDR3 amino acids: CASSSSTSVGTDTQYF. As DNA, the CDR3 is TGTGCCAGCAGCTCGTCGACTAGCGTGGGCACAGATACGCAGTATTTT. The chain employs TRBV9 and TRBJ2-3, with 8 bases fitting TRBD2. Germline values: CDR1 SGDLS, CDR2 YYNGEE. The V and J ends lost 4 bases and 1 base, in that order; junction bases with no gene match: 8. This CDR3 has 16 residues.

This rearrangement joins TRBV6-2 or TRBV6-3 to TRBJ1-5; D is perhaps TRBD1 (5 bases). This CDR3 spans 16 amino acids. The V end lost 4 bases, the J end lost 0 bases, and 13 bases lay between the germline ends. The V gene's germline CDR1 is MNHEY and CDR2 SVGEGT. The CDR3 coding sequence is TGTGCCAGCAGTTGGGACGACAGTAATAGCAATCAGCCCCAGCATTTT. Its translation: CASSWDDSNSNQPQHF.

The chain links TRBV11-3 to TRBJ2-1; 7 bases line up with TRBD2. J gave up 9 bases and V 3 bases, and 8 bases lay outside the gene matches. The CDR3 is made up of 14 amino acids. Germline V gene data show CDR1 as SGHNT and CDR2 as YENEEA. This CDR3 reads CASSFGPSGGEQFF. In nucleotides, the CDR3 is TGTGCCAGCAGCTTTGGGCCCTCGGGGGGTGAGCAGTTCTTC.

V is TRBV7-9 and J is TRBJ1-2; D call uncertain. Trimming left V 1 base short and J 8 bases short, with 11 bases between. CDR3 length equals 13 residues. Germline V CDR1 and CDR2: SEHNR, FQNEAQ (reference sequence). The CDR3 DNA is TGTGCCAGCAGCTTAGAACGGACGGACGGCTACACCTTC. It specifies CASSLERTDGYTF.

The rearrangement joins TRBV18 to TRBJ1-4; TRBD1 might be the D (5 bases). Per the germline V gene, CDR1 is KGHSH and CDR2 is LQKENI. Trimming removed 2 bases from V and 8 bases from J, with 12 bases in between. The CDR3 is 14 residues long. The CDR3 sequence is CASSPDGGGEKLFF. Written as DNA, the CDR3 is TGTGCCAGCTCACCAGACGGGGGGGGAGAAAAACTGTTTTTT. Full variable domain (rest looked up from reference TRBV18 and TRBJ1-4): NAGVMQNPRHLVRRRGQEARLRCSPMKGHSHVYWYRQLPEEGLKFMVYLQKENIIDESGMPKERFSAEFPKEGPSILRIQQVVRGDSAAYFCASSPDGGGEKLFFGSGTQLSVL.

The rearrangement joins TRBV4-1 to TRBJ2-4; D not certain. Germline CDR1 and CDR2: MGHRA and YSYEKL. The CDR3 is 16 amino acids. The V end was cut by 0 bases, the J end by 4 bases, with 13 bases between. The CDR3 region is CASSQEPLTMKNIQYF. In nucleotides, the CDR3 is TGCGCCAGCAGCCAAGAACCCCTAACGATGAAAAACATTCAGTACTTC.

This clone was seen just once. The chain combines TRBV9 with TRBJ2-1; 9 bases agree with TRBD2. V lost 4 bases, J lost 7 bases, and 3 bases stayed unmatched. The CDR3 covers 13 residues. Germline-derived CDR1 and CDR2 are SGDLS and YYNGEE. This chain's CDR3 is CASSRLAGNEQFF. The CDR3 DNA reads TGTGCCAGCAGCCGGCTAGCGGGGAATGAGCAGTTCTTC.

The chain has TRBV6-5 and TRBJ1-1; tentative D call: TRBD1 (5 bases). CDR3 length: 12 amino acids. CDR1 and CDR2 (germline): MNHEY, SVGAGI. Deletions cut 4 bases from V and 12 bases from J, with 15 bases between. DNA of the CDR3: TGTGCCAGCAGTTCTGGGGGAAGGAATACTTTCTTT. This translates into CASSSGGRNTFF.

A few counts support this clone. CDR3 DNA sequence: TGTGCCAGCACCCGGGACAGGAACTACAATGAGCAGTTCTTC. It codes for CASTRDRNYNEQFF. The chain recombines TRBV18 with TRBJ2-1; TRBD1 matches 8 bases. V shed 8 bases, J shed 3 bases, and the junction held 6 bases outside the gene matches. Germline values: CDR1 KGHSH, CDR2 LQKENI. CDR3 size: 14 residues.

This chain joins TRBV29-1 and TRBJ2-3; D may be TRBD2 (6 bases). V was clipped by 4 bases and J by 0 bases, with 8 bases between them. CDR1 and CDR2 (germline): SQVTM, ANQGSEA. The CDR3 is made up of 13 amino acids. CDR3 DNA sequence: TGCAGCGTTGGTAGCGGCAGCACAGATACGCAGTATTTT. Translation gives CSVGSGSTDTQYF.

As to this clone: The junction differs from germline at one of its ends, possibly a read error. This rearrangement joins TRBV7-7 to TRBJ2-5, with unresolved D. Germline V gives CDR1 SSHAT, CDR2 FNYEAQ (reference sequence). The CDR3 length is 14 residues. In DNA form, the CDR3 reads TGTGCTAGCAGTTTTCTTGGAAACCAAGAGACCCAGTACTTC. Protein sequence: CASSFLGNQETQYF.